These 7 T cell receptor beta chains share one sample of origin, sequenced in a study of siplizumab effects on memory and regulatory T cells. Clones were read by immunoSEQ multiplex PCR, and TCRdb kept only the in-frame ones, dropping some. The sample yields 90,000 to 120,000 clones, roughly 94% seen once. What was sequenced was Tregs sorted from blood. The source is a human donor in good health.

The chain links TRBV7-9 to TRBJ2-4; the match to TRBD1 covers 9 bases. The CDR3 is made up of 16 amino acids. After removal of 6 bases from V and 4 bases from J, the junction contained 10 bases not matched to a gene. The germline CDR1 and CDR2 sequences are SEHNR and FQNEAQ (reference sequence). For the CDR3, the DNA is TGTGCCAGCAGAAGTATACCGGGACAGGGAAAAAACATTCAGTACTTC. Translating gives CASRSIPGQGKNIQYF. Using reference TRBV7-9 and TRBJ2-4 for the parts outside the CDR3, the full variable domain is DTGVSQNPRHKITKRGQNVTFRCDPISEHNRLYWYRQTLGQGPEFLTYFQNEAQLEKSRLLSDRFSAERPKGSFSTLEIQRTEQGDSAMYLCASRSIPGQGKNIQYFGAGTRLSVL.

V is TRBV27 and J is TRBJ2-5, with D hard to call. There are 12 residues in the CDR3. Trimming cost V 5 bases and J 6 bases, with 10 bases left between them. Germline assignment: CDR1 MNHEY and CDR2 SMNVEV (reference sequence). CDR3 nucleotide sequence: TGTGCCAGCAGTAACCGACAACAGACCCAGTACTTC. Its protein product is CASSNRQQTQYF.

The chain recombines TRBV30 with TRBJ2-4; TRBD2 agrees at 12 bases. The germline V gene encodes CDR1 GTSNPN and CDR2 SVGIG (reference sequence). The CDR3 spans 14 residues. V trimming: 4 bases; J trimming: 6 bases; junction bases outside the gene matches: 4. The DNA of the CDR3 is TGTGCCTGGAACCTAGCGGGAGGGGGAAACATTCAGTACTTC. It specifies CAWNLAGGGNIQYF.

The CDR3 DNA sequence: TGTGCCAGCAGTTTCCCTTATCGGGGATACTCCTACAATGAGCAGTTCTTC. This translates into CASSFPYRGYSYNEQFF. The chain links TRBV28 to TRBJ2-1, with D possibly TRBD2 on 5 matching bases. Trimming removed 3 bases from V and 0 bases from J, with 15 bases in between. The CDR3 runs to 17 residues. Germline V gene data show CDR1 as MDHEN and CDR2 as SYDVKM.

This rearrangement joins TRBV5-1 to TRBJ1-6; D unclear. The CDR3 is 14 residues long. CDR1 and CDR2 from the germline V gene are SGHRS and YFSETQ. Trimming removed 3 bases from V and 10 bases from J, with 14 bases in between. CDR3 residues: CASSSAGPGSPLHF. DNA for the CDR3: TGCGCCAGCAGCTCCGCCGGACCGGGGTCACCCCTCCACTTT. Full variable domain (rest looked up from reference TRBV5-1 and TRBJ1-6): KAGVTQTPRYLIKTRGQQVTLSCSPISGHRSVSWYQQTPGQGLQFLFEYFSETQRNKGNFPGRFSGRQFSNSRSEMNVSTLELGDSALYLCASSSAGPGSPLHFGNGTRLTVT.

The V gene is TRBV7-9, the J gene TRBJ2-5; 7 nucleotides line up with TRBD2. The J call may be in error: the DNA end matches TRBJ2-7 better. The CDR3 is 17 amino acids. CDR1 is SEHNR, CDR2 FQNEAQ, per germline (reference sequence). The DNA for the CDR3 is TGTGCCAGCAGCTTAGCAACACAAGCGGGACGCGCCTACGAGCAGTACTTC. It is translated as CASSLATQAGRAYEQYF.

This chain joins TRBV2 and TRBJ1-5, with 7 bases fitting TRBD1. CDR3 length equals 13 residues. CDR1 and CDR2 from the germline V gene are SNHLY and FYNNEI. J was trimmed by 5 bases and V by 6 bases; bases with no gene match: 4. This chain's CDR3 is CASRQTGYQPQHF. The CDR3 DNA follows: TGTGCCAGCAGACAGACAGGGTATCAGCCCCAGCATTTT.